This T cell receptor (beta chain) was captured by sequencing in a study of human T cells and chemical hapten exposure. In the study overall: Alopecia areata, totalis or universalis was found in mostly female patients.

The time point here: patch test 2, 6 weeks after DPC sensitization. Described treatment: therapeutic diphenylcyclopropenone sensitization with weekly scalp DPC. Patch tests were applied only after blood draws. It was unfractionated whole blood from which total RNA was extracted. Single cDNA molecules in the library carried unique molecular identifiers attached during preparation. Via MiXCR, TCRdb re-called the RACE reads, giving one row per CDR3 protein. The sample contains a few hundred thousand distinct CDR3 sequences, over 6% of which appear only once. Germline assignment: CDR1 DFQATT and CDR2 SNEGSKA (reference sequence). This CDR3 contains 15 residues. V was pared by 2 bases and J by 2 bases, with 14 bases between.

The V gene is TRBV20-1, the J gene TRBJ2-3; D is unclear. This clonotype was obtained from a woman under 30 with alopecia areata. Some clones in this sample may be carry-over from other donors' samples. Specimen: whole blood, collected in connection with sensitization to the hapten diphenylcyclopropenone (DPC). The CDR3 region is CSARPTPSLTDTQYF. CDR3 coding DNA: TGCAGTGCTAGACCCACGCCCTCCCTCACAGATACGCAGTATTTT.